These T cell receptor beta chains were read from a single sample in a study of blood T cell repertoires in COVID-19. Generated by immunoSEQ multiplex PCR, the TCRdb table keeps only in-frame clones and is missing some. The sample has approximately 300,000 clones; 90% are singletons. Material: PBMCs or T cells enriched from blood (not recorded which). The receptors originated from a woman aged 25 to 45 who had been exposed to COVID-19. The CDR3 runs from the conserved cysteine through the conserved F or W. The D gene is left open where the match is weak. Part of the rows lack a size; the others show once, few, many or a class for expanded clones.

clone_size	v_call	j_call	d_call	cdr3_aa	cdr3_nt
.	TRBV9	TRBJ1-6	.	CASSVGGDNSPLHF	TGTGCCAGCAGCGTAGGCGGCGATAATTCACCCCTCCACTTT
.	TRBV29-1	TRBJ2-7	.	CSVVSAGRTYEQYF	TGCAGCGTTGTGTCTGCCGGCAGGACCTACGAGCAGTACTTC
.	TRBV5-1	TRBJ2-1	.	CASSFQGFNEQFF	TGCGCCAGCAGCTTCCAGGGGTTCAATGAGCAGTTCTTC
.	TRBV19	TRBJ2-5	.	CASSPTGTQRYRRETQYF	TGTGCCAGTAGCCCAACAGGGACACAAAGATACCGCAGGGAGACCCAGTACTTC
.	TRBV2	TRBJ1-6	.	CASQPWGDSPLHF	TGTGCCAGCCAACCTTGGGGAGATTCACCCCTCCACTTT
.	TRBV10-3	TRBJ2-3	.	CAISPTGGERTTDTQYF	TGTGCCATCAGTCCCACCGGAGGGGAACGGACCACAGATACGCAGTATTTT
.	TRBV12-3/TRBV12-4	TRBJ1-2	TRBD1	CASSSDRAYGYTF	TGTGCCAGCAGCTCGGACAGGGCCTATGGCTACACCTTC
few	TRBV9	TRBJ1-2	TRBD1	CASSAFTGVRYGYTF	TGTGCCAGCAGCGCATTTACAGGGGTACGCTATGGCTACACCTTC
.	TRBV5-8	TRBJ2-7	TRBD2	CASSKLAGVDEQYF	TGTGCCAGCAGCAAACTAGCGGGGGTGGACGAGCAGTACTTC
.	TRBV5-1	TRBJ2-1	TRBD2	CASSLTGGGLPVYNEQFF	TGCGCCAGCAGCCTGACTGGCGGGGGGCTCCCAGTCTACAATGAGCAGTTCTTC
.	TRBV4-1	TRBJ1-2	TRBD1	CASSLDRGADYGYTF	TGCGCCAGCAGTTTGGACAGGGGAGCGGACTATGGCTACACCTTC
.	TRBV27	TRBJ1-2	.	CASSGGGYGYTF	TGTGCCAGCAGCGGGGGGGGCTATGGCTACACCTTC
.	TRBV10-3	TRBJ2-5	TRBD1	CAISESGQGGETQYF	TGTGCCATCAGTGAATCGGGACAGGGTGGGGAGACCCAGTACTTC
.	TRBV4-2	TRBJ1-4	.	CASSQDWVDNGNEKLFF	TGTGCCAGCAGCCAAGATTGGGTGGACAACGGTAATGAAAAACTGTTTTTT
once	TRBV7-2	TRBJ1-4	TRBD1	CASSLAIGTGGLKLFF	TGTGCCAGCAGCTTAGCAATAGGGACAGGGGGACTCAAACTGTTTTTT
.	TRBV4-1	TRBJ2-7	TRBD1	CASSQGQDRGRYEQYF	TGCGCCAGCAGCCAAGGTCAAGACAGGGGGCGATACGAGCAGTACTTC
.	TRBV2	TRBJ1-2	.	CASSKEASRGYTF	TGTGCCAGCAGCAAGGAGGCAAGCCGAGGCTACACCTTC
few	TRBV30	TRBJ1-2	.	CAWSGPAADRNYGYTF	TGTGCCTGGAGTGGACCCGCGGCCGACAGGAACTATGGCTACACCTTC
.	TRBV13	TRBJ1-6	TRBD1	CASRPPGDRVSPLHF	TGTGCCAGCAGACCCCCCGGGGACAGGGTTTCACCCCTCCACTTT
.	TRBV4-3	TRBJ1-4	TRBD1	CASSPRQGTNEKLFF	TGCGCCAGCAGCCCGCGACAGGGAACTAATGAAAAACTGTTTTTT
once	TRBV10-3	TRBJ2-1	TRBD2	CAISGVGLAANNEQFF	TGTGCCATCAGTGGGGTTGGTCTAGCGGCCAACAATGAGCAGTTCTTC
.	TRBV7-6	TRBJ1-3	.	CASSAIRGSGNTIYF	TGTGCCAGCAGCGCAATAAGGGGTTCTGGAAACACCATATATTTT
.	TRBV5-8	TRBJ1-5	TRBD1	CASSLGTGNQPQHF	TGTGCCAGCAGCTTGGGGACAGGAAATCAGCCCCAGCATTTT
once	TRBV5-1	TRBJ1-3	TRBD1	CASSSMTGYDGNTIYF	TGCGCCAGCAGCTCAATGACAGGGTATGATGGAAACACCATATATTTT
.	TRBV11-2	TRBJ1-1	TRBD1	CASSLGTGYSDAEAFF	TGTGCCAGCAGCTTAGGGACAGGCTATAGCGACGCTGAAGCTTTCTTT
few	TRBV10-3	TRBJ1-4	.	CATFNEKLFF	TGTGCCACCTTTAATGAAAAACTGTTTTTT
.	TRBV5-4	TRBJ1-1	.	CASSLRNTEAFF	TGTGCCAGCAGCTTGCGGAACACTGAAGCTTTCTTT
few	TRBV10-3	TRBJ1-5	TRBD1	CAISEGQGVYSNQPQHF	TGTGCCATCAGTGAAGGACAGGGGGTTTATAGCAATCAGCCCCAGCATTTT
.	TRBV19	TRBJ1-6	.	CASSIGGGAGSPLHF	TGTGCCAGTAGTATCGGCGGGGGCGCGGGTTCACCCCTCCACTTT
.	TRBV7-9	TRBJ2-2	TRBD1	CASKSTGGRNTGELFF	TGTGCCAGCAAGTCGACAGGGGGCCGGAACACCGGGGAGCTGTTTTTT
.	TRBV7-9	TRBJ1-1	.	CASSRNNRALDTEAFF	TGTGCCAGCAGCCGAAACAACAGGGCTTTGGACACTGAAGCTTTCTTT
.	TRBV15	TRBJ2-6	TRBD1	CATSRPGQGNSGANVLTF	TGTGCCACCAGCCGTCCGGGACAGGGTAACTCTGGGGCCAACGTCCTGACTTTC
once	TRBV5-1	TRBJ1-4	TRBD1	CASSLRDRATQTLFF	TGCGCCAGCAGCTTGAGGGACAGGGCTACCCAAACTCTGTTTTTT
.	TRBV19	TRBJ2-7	.	CASSSGFAYEQYF	TGTGCCAGTAGTTCCGGGTTCGCCTACGAGCAGTACTTC
.	TRBV7-2	TRBJ2-5	TRBD2	CASSLATSGLQETQYF	TGTGCCAGCAGCTTAGCGACTAGCGGATTACAAGAGACCCAGTACTTC
once	TRBV6-5	TRBJ1-5	TRBD1	CASTWTGDSNQPQHF	TGTGCCAGTACCTGGACAGGGGATAGCAATCAGCCCCAGCATTTT
.	TRBV5-6	TRBJ1-2	.	CASTIRDTGGYTF	TGTGCCAGCACAATCCGAGACACGGGAGGCTACACCTTC
.	TRBV7-6	TRBJ1-4	TRBD1	CASRLGTGMVEKLFF	TGTGCCAGCAGATTAGGGACAGGGATGGTGGAAAAACTGTTTTTT
.	TRBV2	TRBJ2-2	.	CASRPRPIPGGELFF	TGTGCCAGCAGACCGAGGCCAATCCCCGGCGGGGAGCTGTTTTTT
.	TRBV7-9	TRBJ2-1	.	CASSLDVTYNEQFF	TGTGCCAGCAGCTTAGATGTCACTTACAATGAGCAGTTCTTC
.	TRBV12-3/TRBV12-4	TRBJ2-1	.	CASSWAAPDEQFF	TGTGCCAGCAGTTGGGCCGCCCCGGATGAGCAGTTCTTC
.	TRBV6-1	TRBJ1-2	TRBD1	CASSERTGGGYGYTF	TGTGCCAGCAGTGAAAGGACAGGGGGAGGCTATGGCTACACCTTC
.	TRBV4-1	TRBJ1-5	.	CASSQAVGQGSNQPQHF	TGCGCCAGCAGCCAAGCGGTGGGTCAGGGTAGCAATCAGCCCCAGCATTTT
.	TRBV12-3/TRBV12-4	TRBJ2-5	.	CASSFQGRTQYF	TGTGCCAGCAGTTTTCAGGGGCGGACCCAGTACTTC
.	TRBV12-5	TRBJ2-3	.	CASGYGGTVDTQYF	TGTGCTAGTGGCTATGGCGGGACAGTCGATACGCAGTATTTT